This T cell receptor beta chain stems from a study of blood T cell repertoires in COVID-19. Background on the study: Samples representing acute and convalescent COVID-19 were sourced from the United States, Italy and Spain. Nucleic acid was either cDNA or gDNA, and it came from T cells, B-cell-depleted T cells, or PBMCs.

Under the authors' procedure: From reference gene primer amplification, estimates of nucleated cell counts were derived. The table came from immunoSEQ multiplex PCR; TCRdb's copy has only in-frame clones and leaves some out. V and J calls and clone size are given by that table; D and trimming were obtained from the DNA. The sample contains 220,000 or so clones, about 80% of which appear only once. The V end lost 2 bases, the J end lost 3 bases, and 10 bases lay between the germline ends. Per germline, CDR1 SEHNR and CDR2 FQNEAQ (reference sequence). This CDR3 contains 14 residues. This clonotype was sampled from a woman in her sixties with acute or convalescent COVID-19. J is TRBJ1-2 and V is TRBV7-9; D perhaps matches TRBD1 (5 bases). Source material: peripheral blood. The CDR3 sequence is CASSLFSRDYGYTF. The CDR3 DNA is TGTGCCAGCAGCTTATTCAGCAGGGACTATGGCTACACCTTC. Filled out from reference TRBV7-9 and TRBJ1-2, the complete variable domain reads DTGVSQNPRHKITKRGQNVTFRCDPISEHNRLYWYRQTLGQGPEFLTYFQNEAQLEKSRLLSDRFSAERPKGSFSTLEIQRTEQGDSAMYLCASSLFSRDYGYTFGSGTRLTVV.